This T cell receptor beta chain was retrieved from a study of blood T cells in healthy people across ages. Alongside a J-beta primer mix, a sample-barcoded 5' primer served in a second PCR lasting 7 to 11 cycles. In TCRdb, the 5' RACE reads were re-called with MiXCR into one record per CDR3 protein. Among roughly 1,500,000 distinct CDR3 sequences listed, about 31% were seen once. Unmatched junction bases numbered 10, after V lost 5 bases and J lost 1 base. This CDR3 has 16 residues. Germline CDR1 reads MNHEY; CDR2 reads SMNVEV (reference sequence). The sample holds many counts of this clonotype. Source material: blood. The chain is built from TRBV27 and TRBJ2-7; 8 bases agree with TRBD1. The receptor was derived from a woman in her twenties or thirties in good health. CDR3 sequence (DNA): TGTGCCAGCAGTCCCCCGTGGACAGGGAAATCCTACGAGCAGTACTTC. Translating it yields CASSPPWTGKSYEQYF.